This T cell receptor beta chain was recorded in a study of prognosis after radiotherapy for stage I lung cancer. Study overall: Enrollment began in 2018 and ended in January 2019; the enrolled patients had stage I non-small cell lung cancer. Study-level findings and limits: Differing TRBV and TRBJ gene usage was reportedly seen between patients with and without metastases. Stereotactic body radiation therapy was followed by a fall in unique TCR clone counts, with a median of roughly 10,000 versus 7,000.

TCR beta CDR3 amplification from genomic DNA was performed by two-round multiplex PCR. Round one of PCR was performed, and it used primers specific to each TRBV and TRBJ gene. TCRdb passed the multiplex PCR reads through MiXCR, listing each CDR3 protein once. The sample lists some 38,000 distinct CDR3 sequences; roughly a quarter were seen once. This clonotype has a count of ten or more. The antigen is unknown. The CDR3 length is 13 residues. Germline assignment: CDR1 SGHAT and CDR2 FQNNGV. The V end lost 7 bases, the J end lost 2 bases, and 11 bases lay between the germline ends. The receptor's source is a donor aged 50 or older with non-small cell lung cancer. Sequenced material: PBMCs, taken before or after stereotactic body radiation therapy (not recorded which). The chain joins TRBV11-2 to TRBJ1-2; D unclear. As DNA, the CDR3 is TGTGCCAGCACCTCCACGGGGAACTATGGCTACACCTTC. Protein product: CASTSTGNYGYTF.